This entry lists 20 T cell receptor beta chains sequenced from one sample in a study of breast tumors, draining lymph nodes, adjacent tissues. Breast cancer patients provided tissue from their axillary draining lymph nodes. From the multiplex PCR reads, TCRdb called clonotypes with MiXCR, one entry per CDR3 protein. The profile shows some 170,000 distinct CDR3 sequences, 30% to 35% of them singletons. The sequenced sample consisted of axillary lymph node tissue. These receptors were obtained from a female donor with breast cancer. Some clones in this sample may be carry-over from other donors' samples.

This clonotype was recorded at least ten times. The chain has TRBV18 and TRBJ2-7; tentative D call: TRBD1 (6 bases). Trimming stripped 3 bases from V and 3 bases from J, with 9 bases between. Germline-derived CDR1 and CDR2 are KGHSH and LQKENI. The CDR3 covers 13 residues. CDR3 amino acids: CASSPKQGYEQYF. CDR3 bases: TGTGCCAGCTCACCTAAACAGGGCTACGAGCAGTACTTC.

The V call is TRBV6-5, the J call TRBJ2-1; TRBD2 agrees at 7 bases. With 5 bases clipped from V and 4 bases from J, the junction kept 8 bases outside the gene matches. This CDR3 region has 15 residues. Germline CDR1 is MNHEY and CDR2 is SVGAGI. The CDR3 spells CASSHGGGGYNEQFF. Written as DNA, the CDR3 is TGTGCCAGCAGTCACGGTGGGGGGGGATACAATGAGCAGTTCTTC.

The gene calls are TRBV5-8 and TRBJ1-5; D is unresolved. V was trimmed by 4 bases and J by 7 bases, leaving 18 bases between them. The V gene's germline CDR1 is SGHTS and CDR2 YDEGEE. This CDR3 contains 15 residues. DNA of the CDR3: TGTGCCAGCAGCGGAGGGTTAAGGCAAGACCAGCCCCAGCATTTT. Its protein product is CASSGGLRQDQPQHF.

This clonotype came up once. The rearrangement links TRBV5-4 to TRBJ2-2, with D possibly TRBD1 on 5 matching bases. Trimming took off 0 bases at V and 0 bases at J, with 27 bases between the two ends. In germline, CDR1 is SGHNT, CDR2 YYREEE (reference sequence). The CDR3 has 22 residues. The CDR3 loop is CASSLGQIQETQGCANTGELFF. The CDR3 region has the DNA TGTGCCAGCAGCTTGGGGCAGATTCAAGAGACCCAGGGCTGTGCGAACACCGGGGAGCTGTTTTTT.

This clonotype was recorded at least ten times. This rearrangement joins TRBV10-2 to TRBJ2-3; 7 bases align to TRBD2. The CDR3 covers 13 residues. Trimming cost V 6 bases and J 6 bases; bases outside gene matches: 6. Germline lookup yields CDR1 WSHSY and CDR2 SAAADI. The CDR3 nucleotides are TGCGCCAGCAGGGTCAGGGAGGGGGATACGCAGTATTTT. Protein: CASRVREGDTQYF.

This clonotype was seen a single time. A much larger clone lies a single base off, so this may be a read error. The genes are TRBV20-1 and TRBJ2-7; 7 bases line up with TRBD2. Germline CDR1 reads DFQATT; CDR2 reads SNEGSKA (reference sequence). The CDR3 spans 15 residues. Unmatched junction bases numbered 14, after V lost 0 bases and J lost 9 bases. CDR3 in amino acids: CSARDDGLVSDGQYF. CDR3 nucleotides: TGCAGTGCTAGAGATGACGGACTAGTTTCCGACGGGCAGTACTTC.

As concerns this clonotype: A read error is possible here, since a much larger clone lies one base away. This chain connects TRBV5-4 to TRBJ2-2; D assignment may be TRBD1 or TRBD2 (6 bases each). The CDR3 is 15 amino acids. Germline lookup yields CDR1 SGHNT and CDR2 YYREEE (reference sequence). Trimming stripped 4 bases from V and 3 bases from J, with 13 bases between. In DNA form, the CDR3 reads TGTGCCAGCAGCCAGCCGGGGGCTCACACCGGGGAGCTGTTTTTT. This translates into CASSQPGAHTGELFF.

On this clonotype itself: A junction boundary mismatches the germline segment, possibly from a read error. This sequence joins TRBV7-9 and TRBJ1-6, with 9 bases aligning to TRBD1. This CDR3 is 19 amino acids long. The V gene's germline CDR1 is SEHNR and CDR2 FQNEAQ (reference sequence). The CDR3 DNA is TGTGCCAGTAGCTTAACAGTGGGACAGGGAGCAGGCGGTAATTCACCCCTCCACTTT. Its translation: CASSLTVGQGAGGNSPLHF.

In the case of this clonotype: One end of the junction fails to match germline, which may point to a read error. The chain carries TRBV7-3 and TRBJ1-1, with TRBD1 matching over 7 bases. CDR1 is SGHTA, CDR2 FQGTGA, per germline. The CDR3 is 14 residues long. The CDR3 protein is CASKGQPMNTEALF. Written as DNA, the CDR3 is TGTGCCAGCAAGGGACAGCCCATGAACACTGAAGCTCTCTTT.

As to this clonotype: Likely a read error: the CDR3 ends without its conserved phenylalanine or tryptophan. The CDR3 region has the DNA TGTGCCAGCAGTGAAGGGGCCGCTAGCTCCTACAATGAGCAGTTCTCC. Translating it yields CASSEGAASSYNEQFS. The rearrangement links TRBV10-3 to TRBJ2-1; D is possibly TRBD1 (5 bases). Germline CDR1 and CDR2: ENHRY and SYGVKD. The CDR3 length is 16 residues.

In its sample, this clonotype was seen a few times. It may be a read error: a sequence one base away is much more abundant. The genes are TRBV6-5 and TRBJ2-1, with D maybe TRBD2 (5 bases). Trimming removed 6 bases from V and 9 bases from J, with 12 bases in between. The CDR3 contains 12 residues. The germline gives CDR1 MNHEY, CDR2 SVGAGI. DNA of the CDR3: TGTGCCAGCAGGCATAGGGCGGGTGAGCAGTTCTTC. It is translated as CASRHRAGEQFF.

There are many counts of this clonotype. A read error is possible here, since a much larger clone lies one base away. The V and J genes are TRBV11-1 and TRBJ2-6, with D possibly being TRBD1 (5 bases). The germline V gene has CDR1 SGHAT and CDR2 FQDESV (reference sequence). CDR3 length equals 13 residues. The CDR3: CASSFNGATVLTF. The CDR3 DNA sequence: TGTGCCAGCAGCTTCAATGGGGCCACCGTCCTGACTTTC. Using reference TRBV11-1 and TRBJ2-6 for the parts outside the CDR3, the full variable domain is EAEVAQSPRYKITEKSQAVAFWCDPISGHATLYWYRQILGQGPELLVQFQDESVVDDSQLPKDRFSAERLKGVDSTLKIQPAELGDSAMYLCASSFNGATVLTFGAGSRLTVL.

This clonotype was observed at least ten times. This chain links TRBV6-5 with TRBJ2-7; 7 bases map to TRBD1. The CDR3 length is 15 residues. V gave up 7 bases and J gave up 5 bases; unmatched junction bases: 14. Per the germline V gene, CDR1 is MNHEY and CDR2 is SVGAGI. CDR3 in amino acids: CASTMFAAGGNEQYF. DNA for the CDR3: TGTGCCAGCACCATGTTTGCGGCAGGGGGAAACGAGCAGTACTTC.

J is TRBJ1-2 and V is TRBV6-2 or TRBV6-3, with a tentative D call TRBD1 (5 bases). Trimming stripped 2 bases from V and 5 bases from J, with 15 bases between. This CDR3 is built from 15 residues. CDR1 is MNHEY and CDR2 is SVGEGT in the germline V gene. CDR3 nucleotides: TGTGCCAGCAGTTACCAACCCCAGGGAAGTTATGGCTACACCTTC. Protein: CASSYQPQGSYGYTF.

The chain links TRBV7-3 to TRBJ1-1; unclear D gene. Between the trimmed V and J ends, which lost 0 bases and 0 bases, there was a span of 5 bases. CDR1 and CDR2 from the germline V gene are SGHTA and FQGTGA. The CDR3 runs to 14 residues. The CDR3 DNA reads as TGTGCCAGCAGCTTAACCGACATGAACACTGAAGCTTTCTTT. Protein product: CASSLTDMNTEAFF.

The V call is TRBV20-1, the J call TRBJ1-2, with D maybe TRBD1 (5 bases). Germline V gives CDR1 DFQATT, CDR2 SNEGSKA (reference sequence). The CDR3 length is 16 residues. Trimming pared 4 bases from V and 7 bases from J, leaving 25 bases between. The CDR3 DNA sequence: TGCAGTGCTAATAGCGGTCGCTCTGGGGCCGGGGGTGGCTACACCTTC. Amino acids: CSANSGRSGAGGGYTF.

This clonotype was recorded many times. The chain has TRBV19 and TRBJ2-7, with 9 nucleotides matching TRBD2. V gave up 6 bases and J gave up 2 bases; unmatched junction bases: 8. CDR3 length: 15 residues. Germline CDR1 LNHDA, CDR2 SQIVND (reference sequence). CDR3 residues: CASSNLVAGAYEQYF. In nucleotides, the CDR3 is TGTGCCAGTAGCAACTTGGTAGCGGGAGCCTACGAGCAGTACTTC.

This clonotype showed up many times. The rearrangement links TRBV7-9 to TRBJ2-3; 8 bases are shared with TRBD2. Germline trimming cut 2 bases from V and 6 bases from J; bases unmatched to any gene: 10. Germline assignment: CDR1 SEHNR and CDR2 FQNEAQ (reference sequence). The CDR3 is made up of 16 amino acids. The CDR3 is CASSLQLAEIGDTQYF. CDR3 sequence (DNA): TGTGCCAGCAGCTTACAACTAGCGGAGATCGGGGATACGCAGTATTTT.

A remark on this clonotype: The final CDR3 position lacks the conserved phenylalanine or tryptophan, pointing to a likely read error. It is unclear where the CDR3 begins or ends on the DNA, so no DNA is shown, and the CDR3 is as TCRdb lists it. The rearrangement links TRBV7-2 to TRBJ2-6. Counting both end residues, the CDR3 totals 8 amino acids. Germline-derived CDR1 and CDR2 are SGHTA and FQGNSA. The chain's CDR3 is CASSLAPS.

This clonotype was recorded at least ten times. This chain uses TRBV20-1 with TRBJ2-1; D could derive from TRBD1 or TRBD2 (6 bases each). The CDR3 runs 18 residues. The germline V gene encodes CDR1 DFQATT and CDR2 SNEGSKA (reference sequence). CDR3 in amino acids: CTIQGAGGNRISYNEQFF. The CDR3 DNA is TGCACCATACAGGGTGCTGGAGGGAACAGAATCTCCTACAATGAGCAGTTCTTC.